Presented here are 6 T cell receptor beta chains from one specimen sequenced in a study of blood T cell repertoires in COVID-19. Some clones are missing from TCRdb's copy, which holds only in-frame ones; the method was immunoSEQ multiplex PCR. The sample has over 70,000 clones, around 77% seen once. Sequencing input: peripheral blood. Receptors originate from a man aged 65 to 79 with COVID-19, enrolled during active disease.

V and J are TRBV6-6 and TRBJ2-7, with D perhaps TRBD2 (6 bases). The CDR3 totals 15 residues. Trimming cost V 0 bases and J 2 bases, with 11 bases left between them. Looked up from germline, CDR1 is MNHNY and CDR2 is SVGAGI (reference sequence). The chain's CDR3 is CASSYSIGGTYEQYF. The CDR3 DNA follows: TGTGCCAGCAGTTACTCGATCGGGGGAACCTACGAGCAGTACTTC.

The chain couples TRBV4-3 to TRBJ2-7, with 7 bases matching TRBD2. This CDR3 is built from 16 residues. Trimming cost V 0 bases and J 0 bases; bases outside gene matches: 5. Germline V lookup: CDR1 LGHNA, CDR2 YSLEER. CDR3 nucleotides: TGCGCCAGCAGCCAAGAAAGCGGGACCTCCTCCTACGAGCAGTACTTC. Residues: CASSQESGTSSYEQYF.

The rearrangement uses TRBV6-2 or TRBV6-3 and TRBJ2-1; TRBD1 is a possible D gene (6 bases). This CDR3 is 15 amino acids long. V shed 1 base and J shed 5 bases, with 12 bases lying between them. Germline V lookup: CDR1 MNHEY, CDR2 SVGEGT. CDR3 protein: CASSYFQGSDNEQFF. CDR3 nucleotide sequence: TGTGCCAGCAGTTACTTTCAGGGGTCCGACAATGAGCAGTTCTTC.

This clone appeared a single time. CDR3 sequence (DNA): TGTGCCAGCAGTTTACGGGAGAACACTGAAGCTTTCTTT. This gives the protein CASSLRENTEAFF. V and J are TRBV27 and TRBJ1-1; D unclear. CDR3 length equals 13 residues. V was shortened by 2 bases and J by 1 base, with 5 bases between the two germline ends. The germline V gene encodes CDR1 MNHEY and CDR2 SMNVEV (reference sequence).

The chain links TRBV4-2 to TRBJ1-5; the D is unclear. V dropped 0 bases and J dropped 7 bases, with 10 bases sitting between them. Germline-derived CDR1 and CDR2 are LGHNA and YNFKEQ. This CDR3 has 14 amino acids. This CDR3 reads CASSQDLWEQPQHF. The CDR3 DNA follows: TGTGCCAGCAGCCAAGATCTTTGGGAGCAGCCCCAGCATTTT.

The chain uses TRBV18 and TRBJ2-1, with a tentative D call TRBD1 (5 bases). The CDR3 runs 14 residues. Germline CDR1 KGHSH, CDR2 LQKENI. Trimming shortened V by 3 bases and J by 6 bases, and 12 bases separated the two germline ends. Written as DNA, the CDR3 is TGTGCCAGCTCACCGGGGCAAATAGTCAATGAGCAGTTCTTC. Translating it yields CASSPGQIVNEQFF.